This T cell receptor (beta chain) was documented in a study of long-term antiretroviral therapy in people with HIV. From each donor, at least one pre-ART PBMC sample and at least two post-ART PBMC samples were obtained. Version v3.0 of the immunoSEQ assay was performed at survey level. Data came from immunoSEQ multiplex PCR; TCRdb stores just in-frame clones and leaves some out. The repertoire consists of tens of thousands of clones, with roughly 88% occurring once and the leading ten covering 4.1%. Notes on the study in general: CDR3 lengths in HIV samples spanned a narrower range than controls. Post-ART samples showed increased diversity that remained below transplant donor control levels. Samples were collected from the mid-2000s to the late 2010s under possibly less effective ART regimens.

Germline V gene data show CDR1 as LNHDA and CDR2 as SQIVND (reference sequence). V dropped 1 base and J dropped 5; count of bases not matched to a gene: 9. This CDR3 comprises 17 residues. Comments on this clone: Its antigen is undetermined.

The source is a young woman with HIV. The starting material was unsorted PBMCs, obtained 0.5 years after starting antiretroviral therapy. This chain uses TRBV19 with TRBJ2-3; 10 bases match TRBD2. CDR3 residues: CASSIVASGRDGDTQYF. As DNA, the CDR3 is TGTGCCAGTAGTATAGTCGCAAGCGGGAGGGACGGAGATACGCAGTATTTT.